This T cell receptor (beta chain) was sequenced in a study of T cell repertoires in cytomegalovirus infection. Study details: Used in the study were CMV epitopes, some recently identified and HLA-C-restricted, others well-studied and HLA-B-restricted. Through public TCR beta signatures, both CMV infection and matching HLA type were indicated. Study findings and constraints: Based on cumulative public TCR beta family frequency, carriers of CMV plus the relevant HLA were identified. Clonotype analysis showed dominance of the ex vivo response by HLA-C-restricted CMV-specific TCR beta clonotypes.

The CDR3 runs 15 residues. CDR1 SGHDN and CDR2 FVKESK come from the germline V gene. V gave up 0 bases and J gave up 2 bases, with 10 bases separating them. In TCRdb, the reads were re-called with MiXCR into one record per CDR3 protein. The sample gives around 430,000 distinct CDR3 sequences, about 42% of which show up once; 40% to 50% is in the top ten. A remark on this clonotype: Its antigen is undetermined.

This sequence originates from a human donor in good health (CMV status not recorded). Some clones in this sample may be carry-over from other donors' samples. The material was cultured PBMCs, obtained from culture after CMV antigen stimulation. The genes are TRBV14 and TRBJ2-5, with unresolved D. The DNA of the CDR3 is TGTGCCAGCAGCCAAGATAGGTCCAGACAAGAGACCCAGTACTTC. Protein: CASSQDRSRQETQYF.